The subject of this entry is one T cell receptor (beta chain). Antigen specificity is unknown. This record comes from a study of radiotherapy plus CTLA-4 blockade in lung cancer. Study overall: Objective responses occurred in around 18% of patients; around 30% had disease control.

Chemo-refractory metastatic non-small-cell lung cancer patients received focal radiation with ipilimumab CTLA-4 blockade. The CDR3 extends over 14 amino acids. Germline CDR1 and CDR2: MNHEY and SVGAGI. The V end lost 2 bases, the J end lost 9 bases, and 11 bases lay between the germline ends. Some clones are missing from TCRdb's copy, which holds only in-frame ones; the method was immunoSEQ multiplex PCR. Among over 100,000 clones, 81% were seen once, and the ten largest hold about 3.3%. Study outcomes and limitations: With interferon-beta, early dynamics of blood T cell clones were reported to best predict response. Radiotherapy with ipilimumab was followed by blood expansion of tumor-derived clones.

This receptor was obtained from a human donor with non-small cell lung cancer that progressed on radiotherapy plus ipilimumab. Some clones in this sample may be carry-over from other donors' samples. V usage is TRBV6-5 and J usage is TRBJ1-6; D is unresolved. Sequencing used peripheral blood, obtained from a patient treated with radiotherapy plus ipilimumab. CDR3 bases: TGTGCCAGCAGTTACGAGGCAGGAGCTTCACCCCTCCACTTT. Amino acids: CASSYEAGASPLHF.